Sequencing of this T cell receptor (beta chain) was carried out in a study of control samples from healthy donors and cancer patients. Germline V lookup: CDR1 KGHDR, CDR2 SFDVKD. With 10 bases clipped from V and 5 bases from J, the junction kept 11 bases outside the gene matches. CDR3 length: 14 residues. The repertoire was sequenced with immunoSEQ multiplex PCR; TCRdb's copy has only in-frame clones and lacks some. The sample carries 150,000 to 200,000 clones, around 92% recorded once. This sequence was found in a woman in her thirties in good health. The rearrangement joins TRBV24-1 to TRBJ2-5; TRBD1 matches 8 bases. Sequenced material: blood. The CDR3 nucleotides read TGTGCCACATCCGGGACAGGATTTGGGGAGACCCAGTACTTC. It codes for CATSGTGFGETQYF.